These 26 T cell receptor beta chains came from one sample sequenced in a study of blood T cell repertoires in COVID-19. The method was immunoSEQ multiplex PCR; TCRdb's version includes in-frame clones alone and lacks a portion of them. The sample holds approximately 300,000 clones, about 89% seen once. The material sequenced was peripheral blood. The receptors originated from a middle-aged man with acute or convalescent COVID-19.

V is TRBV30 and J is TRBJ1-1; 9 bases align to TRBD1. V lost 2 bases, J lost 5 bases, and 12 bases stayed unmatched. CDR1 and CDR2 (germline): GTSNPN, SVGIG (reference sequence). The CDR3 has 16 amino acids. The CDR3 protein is CAWSLTGGFIMTEAFF. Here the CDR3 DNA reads TGTGCCTGGAGTCTGACAGGGGGTTTCATCATGACTGAAGCTTTCTTT.

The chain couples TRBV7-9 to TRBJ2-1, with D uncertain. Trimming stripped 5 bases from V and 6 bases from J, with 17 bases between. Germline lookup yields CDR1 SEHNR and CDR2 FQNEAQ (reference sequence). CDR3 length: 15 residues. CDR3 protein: CASSPPRRIGNEQFF. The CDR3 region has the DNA TGTGCCAGCAGCCCTCCACGCAGAATTGGCAATGAGCAGTTCTTC.

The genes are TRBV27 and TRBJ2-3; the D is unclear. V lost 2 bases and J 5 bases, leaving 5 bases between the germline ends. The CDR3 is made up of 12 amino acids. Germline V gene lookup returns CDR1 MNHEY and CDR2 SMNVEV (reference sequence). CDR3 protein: CASSLIGDTQYF. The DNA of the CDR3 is TGTGCCAGCAGTTTAATCGGAGATACGCAGTATTTT.

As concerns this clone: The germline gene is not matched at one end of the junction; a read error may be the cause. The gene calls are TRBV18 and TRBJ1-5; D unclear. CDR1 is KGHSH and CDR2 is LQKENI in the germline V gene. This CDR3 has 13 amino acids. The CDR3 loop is CASSPLSDQPQHF. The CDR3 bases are TGTGCCAGCTCACCTCTTAGCGATCAGCCCCAGCATTTT.

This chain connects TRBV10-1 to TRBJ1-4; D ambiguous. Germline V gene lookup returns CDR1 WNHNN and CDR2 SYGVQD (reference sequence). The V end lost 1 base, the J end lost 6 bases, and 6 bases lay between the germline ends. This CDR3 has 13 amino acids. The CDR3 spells CASSEFLHEKLFF. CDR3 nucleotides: TGCGCCAGCAGTGAGTTTCTTCATGAAAAACTGTTTTTT.

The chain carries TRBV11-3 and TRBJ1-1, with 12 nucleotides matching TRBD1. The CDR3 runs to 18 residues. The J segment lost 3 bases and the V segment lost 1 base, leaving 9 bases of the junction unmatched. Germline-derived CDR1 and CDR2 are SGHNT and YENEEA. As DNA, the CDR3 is TGTGCCAGCAGCTTAGGACGGGACAGGGGGCGAGGGGACACTGAAGCTTTCTTT. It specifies CASSLGRDRGRGDTEAFF.

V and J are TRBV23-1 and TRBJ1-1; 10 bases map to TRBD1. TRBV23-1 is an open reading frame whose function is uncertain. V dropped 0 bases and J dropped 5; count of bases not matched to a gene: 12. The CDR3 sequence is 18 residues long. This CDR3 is CASSQSSIHGQGGTEAFF. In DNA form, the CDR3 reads TGCGCCAGCAGTCAATCTAGTATTCACGGACAGGGGGGAACTGAAGCTTTCTTT.

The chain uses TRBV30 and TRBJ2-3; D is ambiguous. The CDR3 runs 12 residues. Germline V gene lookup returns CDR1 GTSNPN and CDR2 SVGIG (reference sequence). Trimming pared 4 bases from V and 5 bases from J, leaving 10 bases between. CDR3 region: CAWTPVVDTQYF. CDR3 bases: TGTGCCTGGACCCCGGTCGTAGATACGCAGTATTTT.

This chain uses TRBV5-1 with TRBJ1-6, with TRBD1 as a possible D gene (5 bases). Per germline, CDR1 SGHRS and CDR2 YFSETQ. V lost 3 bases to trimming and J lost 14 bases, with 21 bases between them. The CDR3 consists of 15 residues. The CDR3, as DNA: TGCGCCAGCAGCTGGGGGGGTACTGACTTCGAATCCCTCCACTTT. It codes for CASSWGGTDFESLHF.

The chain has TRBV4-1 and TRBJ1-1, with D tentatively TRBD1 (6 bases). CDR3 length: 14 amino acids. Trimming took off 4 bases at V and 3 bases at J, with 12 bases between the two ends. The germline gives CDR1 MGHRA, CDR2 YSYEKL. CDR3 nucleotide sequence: TGCGCCAGCAGCCCCAACAGGGCGTACACTGAAGCTTTCTTT. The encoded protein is CASSPNRAYTEAFF.

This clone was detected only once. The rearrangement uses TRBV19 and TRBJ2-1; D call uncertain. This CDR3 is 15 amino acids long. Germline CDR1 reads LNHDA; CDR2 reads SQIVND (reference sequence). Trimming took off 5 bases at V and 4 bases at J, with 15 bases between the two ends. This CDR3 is CASSETSSGYNEQFF. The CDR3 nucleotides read TGTGCCAGTAGTGAGACAAGTTCAGGTTACAATGAGCAGTTCTTC.

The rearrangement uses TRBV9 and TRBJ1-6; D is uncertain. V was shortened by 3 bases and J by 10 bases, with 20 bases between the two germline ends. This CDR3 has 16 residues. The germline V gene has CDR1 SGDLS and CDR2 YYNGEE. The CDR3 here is CASSAGLRGVGSPLHF. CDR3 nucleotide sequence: TGTGCCAGCAGCGCTGGGCTTCGGGGTGTTGGATCACCCCTCCACTTT.

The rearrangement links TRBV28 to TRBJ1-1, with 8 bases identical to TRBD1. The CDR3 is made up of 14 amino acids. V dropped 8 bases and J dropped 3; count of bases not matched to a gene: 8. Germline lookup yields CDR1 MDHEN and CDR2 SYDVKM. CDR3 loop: CASRWDRPYTEAFF. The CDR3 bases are TGTGCCAGCCGGTGGGACAGGCCCTACACTGAAGCTTTCTTT.

CDR3 nucleotide sequence: TGCAGCGTTTCCGCCCCCCGCTACAGGGGCAACACTGAAGCTTTCTTT. It translates to CSVSAPRYRGNTEAFF. The chain employs TRBV29-1 and TRBJ1-1, with 7 bases lining up with TRBD1. The junction had 14 bases not matched to a gene; V was cut back by 5 bases and J by 2 bases. Looked up from germline, CDR1 is SQVTM and CDR2 is ANQGSEA. This CDR3 region has 16 residues.

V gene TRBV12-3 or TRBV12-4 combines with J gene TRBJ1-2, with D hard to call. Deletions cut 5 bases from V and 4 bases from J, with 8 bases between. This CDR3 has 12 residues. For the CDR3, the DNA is TGTGCCAGCAGTATTAGTTTCTATGGCTACACCTTC. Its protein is CASSISFYGYTF.

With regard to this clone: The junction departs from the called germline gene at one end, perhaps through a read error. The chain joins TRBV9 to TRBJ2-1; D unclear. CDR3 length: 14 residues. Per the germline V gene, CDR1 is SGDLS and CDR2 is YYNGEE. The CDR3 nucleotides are TGTGCCAGCAGCCCCCGGGTCTCCAACAATGAGCAGTTCTTC. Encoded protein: CASSPRVSNNEQFF.

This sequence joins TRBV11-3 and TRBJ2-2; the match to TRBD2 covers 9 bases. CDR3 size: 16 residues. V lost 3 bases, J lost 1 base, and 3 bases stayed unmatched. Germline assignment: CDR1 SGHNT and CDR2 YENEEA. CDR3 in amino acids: CASSLGAGGNTGELFF. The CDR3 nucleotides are TGTGCCAGCAGCTTGGGAGCGGGGGGGAACACCGGGGAGCTGTTTTTT.

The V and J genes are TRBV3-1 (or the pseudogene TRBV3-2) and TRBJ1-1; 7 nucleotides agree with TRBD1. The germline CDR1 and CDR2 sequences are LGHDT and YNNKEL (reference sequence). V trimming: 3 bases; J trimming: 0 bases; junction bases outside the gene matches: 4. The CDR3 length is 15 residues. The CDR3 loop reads CASSQRGQMNTEAFF. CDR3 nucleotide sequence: TGTGCCAGCAGCCAGAGGGGACAGATGAACACTGAAGCTTTCTTT.

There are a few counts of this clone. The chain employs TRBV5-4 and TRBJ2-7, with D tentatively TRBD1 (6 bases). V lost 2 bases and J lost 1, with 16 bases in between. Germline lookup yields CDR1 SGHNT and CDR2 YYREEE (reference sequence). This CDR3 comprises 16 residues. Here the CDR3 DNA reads TGTGCCAGCAGCTTTTTCGTGGGCAGGGGATCCTACGAGCAGTACTTC. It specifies CASSFFVGRGSYEQYF.

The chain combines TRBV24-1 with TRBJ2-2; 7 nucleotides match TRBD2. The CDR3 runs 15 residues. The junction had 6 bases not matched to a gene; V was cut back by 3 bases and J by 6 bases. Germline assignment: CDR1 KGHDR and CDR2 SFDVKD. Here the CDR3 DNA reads TGTGCCACCAGTGATGGGGGGGGTGAATCCGGGGAGCTGTTTTTT. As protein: CATSDGGGESGELFF.

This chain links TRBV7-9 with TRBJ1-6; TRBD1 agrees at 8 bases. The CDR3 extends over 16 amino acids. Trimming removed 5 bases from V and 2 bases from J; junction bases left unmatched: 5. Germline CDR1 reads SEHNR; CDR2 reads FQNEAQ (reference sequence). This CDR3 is CASSHRGITYNSPLHF. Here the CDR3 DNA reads TGTGCCAGCAGCCACAGGGGGATCACCTATAATTCACCCCTCCACTTT.

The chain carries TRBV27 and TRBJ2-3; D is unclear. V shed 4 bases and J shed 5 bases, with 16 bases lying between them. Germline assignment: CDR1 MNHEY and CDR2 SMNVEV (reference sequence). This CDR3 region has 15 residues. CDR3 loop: CASSSSARSRDTQYF. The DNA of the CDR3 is TGTGCCAGCAGTTCTTCCGCACGTTCTAGAGATACGCAGTATTTT.

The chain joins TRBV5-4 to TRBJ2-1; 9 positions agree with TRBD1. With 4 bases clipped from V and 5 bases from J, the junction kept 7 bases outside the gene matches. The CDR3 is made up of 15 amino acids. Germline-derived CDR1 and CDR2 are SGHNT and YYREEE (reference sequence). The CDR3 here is CASSRDGQGHNEQFF. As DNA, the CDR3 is TGTGCCAGCAGCAGGGATGGACAGGGGCACAATGAGCAGTTCTTC.

CDR3 in DNA: TGTGCCAGCAGCCTTGATGGGAAGGGGGCCCAGCATTTT. Residues: CASSLDGKGAQHF. The V gene is TRBV5-4, the J gene TRBJ1-5; D is perhaps TRBD1 (6 bases). CDR3 length: 13 amino acids. Trimming took off 4 bases at V and 11 bases at J, with 16 bases between the two ends. Germline CDR1 reads SGHNT; CDR2 reads YYREEE (reference sequence).

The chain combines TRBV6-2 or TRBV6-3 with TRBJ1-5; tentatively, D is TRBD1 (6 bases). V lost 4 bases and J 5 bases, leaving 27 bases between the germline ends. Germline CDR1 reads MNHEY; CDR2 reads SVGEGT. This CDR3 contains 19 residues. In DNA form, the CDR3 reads TGTGCCAGCAGTTTTAACGTTCAAGGGGGACCTTCACCTTATCAGCCCCAGCATTTT. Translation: CASSFNVQGGPSPYQPQHF.

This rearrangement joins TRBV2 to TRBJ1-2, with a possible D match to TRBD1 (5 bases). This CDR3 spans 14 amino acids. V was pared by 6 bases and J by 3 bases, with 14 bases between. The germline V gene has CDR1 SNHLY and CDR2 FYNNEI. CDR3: CASRITGDDYGYTF. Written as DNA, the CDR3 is TGTGCCAGCAGGATTACAGGTGACGACTATGGCTACACCTTC.